A selection of T cell receptor beta chains follows, all from one sample in a study of blood T cell repertoires in COVID-19. Assay: immunoSEQ multiplex PCR; the TCRdb copy retains only in-frame clones and omits some. Seen here are about 110,000 clones, 75% to 80% observed once, and the top ten hold around 16%. Material for sequencing was peripheral blood. The source is a woman aged 80 or older with active or convalescent COVID-19. Each CDR3 is given without its conserved first and last residue. The order of the fields is V gene, J gene, clone size, CDR3 protein. Clone size is not always given. Where it is, it says once, few, many or a class for expanded clones.

TRBV7-3	TRBJ2-7	few	ASSLTTRSEQY
TRBV19	TRBJ2-1	NA	ASSSLAGVNNEQF
TRBV12-3/TRBV12-4	TRBJ2-7	NA	ASSLRSLYEQY
TRBV4-2	TRBJ2-5	NA	ASSQSILAGLQETQY
TRBV9	TRBJ2-1	NA	ASSGVLLAASGEQF
TRBV18	TRBJ1-3	NA	ASSPRARGPLNTIY
TRBV19	TRBJ1-2	NA	ATQPPGGDYGYT
TRBV28	TRBJ1-2	NA	ASSTASQGHSSYGYT
TRBV6-5	TRBJ2-7	once	ASRPQGAREQY
TRBV28	TRBJ2-1	NA	ASSSPTSGRHNEQF
TRBV5-4	TRBJ2-7	NA	ASSAPGLAAYEQY
TRBV28	TRBJ1-2	NA	ASSPATGQSGYT
TRBV28	TRBJ2-1	few	ASSLRLILRDEQF
TRBV6-2/TRBV6-3	TRBJ2-1	NA	ASSGLAGVPNEQF
TRBV4-3	TRBJ2-2	NA	ASSQDRGQGPGELF
TRBV7-9	TRBJ2-3	NA	ASSLSGDTQY
TRBV5-1	TRBJ2-2	once	ASSQRGRRGNTGELF
TRBV28	TRBJ1-3	NA	ASSTLRWSSGNTIY
TRBV30	TRBJ1-5	many	AWSSLGRNQPQH